The clone carrying this TCR beta chain has just one count. V lost 8 bases to trimming and J lost 3 bases, with 12 bases between them. The CDR3 runs to 13 residues. Germline values: CDR1 SGHTA, CDR2 FQGTGA. The record originates from a study of blood T cell repertoires in COVID-19. Sequenced by immunoSEQ multiplex PCR; TCRdb stores in-frame clones only, minus some. The sample holds around 250,000 clones, about 89% seen once. V gene TRBV7-3 combines with J gene TRBJ2-3; maybe TRBD1 (5 bases). The sample was PBMCs or T cells enriched from blood (not recorded which). This TCR came from a woman aged 25 to 45 who had recovered from COVID-19. CDR3 sequence (DNA): TGTGCCAGCGGGCGTACAGGAACAGATACGCAGTATTTT. Amino acid sequence: CASGRTGTDTQYF.